Each of the 27 T cell receptor beta chains below was sequenced from the same sample in a study of PD-1 blockade in mismatch repair-deficient tumors (TCRdb year 2017). The library was obtained by the immunoSEQ multiplex PCR assay. Drawn from immuneACCESS, this table holds only the in-frame rearrangements with V and J called that TCRdb kept. Clones are partly lost; checked studies trace under half to an unresolved V gene and leave the rest unexplained. The sample includes some 130,000 clones, with almost 90% observed a single time. The top ten clonotypes cover 10% to 15% of the sample. The specimen comprised peripheral blood, sampled roughly 67 weeks after starting pembrolizumab. All receptors come from an adult with mismatch repair-deficient cancer.

The V call is TRBV28, the J call TRBJ2-3; TRBD1 is a possible D gene (6 bases). From germline, CDR1 is MDHEN and CDR2 SYDVKM. V shed 5 bases and J shed 1 base, with 13 bases lying between them. CDR3 length equals 15 residues. The CDR3 region is CASSTGSEGTDTQYF. The CDR3, as DNA: TGTGCCAGCAGTACAGGGAGTGAAGGCACAGATACGCAGTATTTT.

This rearrangement joins TRBV28 to TRBJ2-1, with 11 nucleotides matching TRBD1. V dropped 5 bases and J dropped 11; count of bases not matched to a gene: 11. The CDR3 is 15 amino acids. The V gene's germline CDR1 is MDHEN and CDR2 SYDVKM. DNA of the CDR3: TGTGCCAGCAGTCCGCCGGGACAGGGGGGACCAAAGCAGTTCTTC. This translates into CASSPPGQGGPKQFF.

This rearrangement joins TRBV6-5 to TRBJ2-2, with D maybe TRBD2 (5 bases). The CDR3 totals 13 residues. The V end was cut by 11 bases, the J end by 5 bases, with 15 bases between. Per germline, CDR1 MNHEY and CDR2 SVGAGI. CDR3 loop: CASSRAETGELFF. The CDR3 nucleotides are TGTGCCTCCTCGAGGGCGGAAACCGGGGAGCTGTTTTTT.

The chain combines TRBV6-5 with TRBJ2-5; D possibly corresponds to TRBD2 (5 bases). The germline V and J ends were trimmed by 7 bases and 3 bases, with 15 bases remaining between them. Germline V gene lookup returns CDR1 MNHEY and CDR2 SVGAGI. This CDR3 contains 14 residues. CDR3 in amino acids: CASMGLAGEETQYF. The CDR3 DNA reads TGTGCCAGCATGGGTCTAGCCGGGGAAGAGACCCAGTACTTC.

This sequence joins TRBV7-2 and TRBJ2-5; possibly TRBD2 for D (5 bases). The V gene lost 5 bases and the J gene lost 1 base, with 26 bases spanning the gap. This CDR3 is built from 19 residues. The germline gives CDR1 SGHTA, CDR2 FQGNSA. The CDR3 nucleotides are TGTGCCAGCAGCATCGTTGGTTTCGGAGCGGAACCTAGCCAAGAGACCCAGTACTTC. Amino acids: CASSIVGFGAEPSQETQYF.

This clone was detected only a few times. The CDR3, as DNA: TGTGCCAGCAGTTACAAGGGACAGGCCCACGAGCAGTACTTC. Protein product: CASSYKGQAHEQYF. The V and J genes are TRBV6-6 and TRBJ2-7, with 8 bases fitting TRBD1. Germline CDR1 reads MNHNY; CDR2 reads SVGAGI (reference sequence). J lost 5 bases, V lost 2 bases, and 5 bases had no gene match. CDR3 length equals 14 residues.

A note on this clone: The identical CDR3 is also encoded by other nucleotide sequences in the sample. This chain links TRBV27 with TRBJ2-1, with 9 bases matching TRBD2. Losses at the gene ends were 6 bases for V and 2 bases for J; bases not matched to a gene: 2. From germline, CDR1 is MNHEY and CDR2 SMNVEV (reference sequence). This CDR3 has 14 amino acids. CDR3: CASRGLAPYNEQFF. CDR3 coding DNA: TGTGCCAGCAGAGGACTAGCGCCCTACAATGAGCAGTTCTTC.

V gene TRBV10-2 combines with J gene TRBJ1-4, with 10 bases identical to TRBD1. The germline CDR1 and CDR2 sequences are WSHSY and SAAADI. CDR3 length: 14 residues. After removal of 8 bases from V and 7 bases from J, the junction contained 7 bases not matched to a gene. DNA of the CDR3: TGCGCCAGCCGATCCGGGACAGGGGCTGAAAAACTGTTTTTT. As protein: CASRSGTGAEKLFF.

This clone was counted a few times. This chain joins TRBV27 and TRBJ2-7; the D is unclear. Germline CDR1 MNHEY, CDR2 SMNVEV (reference sequence). V was clipped by 3 bases and J by 0 bases, with 6 bases between them. The CDR3 is made up of 13 amino acids. The DNA of the CDR3 is TGTGCCAGCAGTTTTCGCACCTCCTACGAGCAGTACTTC. Protein product: CASSFRTSYEQYF.

In its sample, this clone was seen once. The chain joins TRBV6-6 to TRBJ2-7, with D uncertain. The CDR3 spans 13 residues. Trimming took off 2 bases at V and 3 bases at J, with 8 bases between the two ends. The germline gives CDR1 MNHNY, CDR2 SVGAGI (reference sequence). The CDR3 sequence is CASSYATNYEQYF. CDR3 bases: TGTGCCAGCAGTTACGCCACAAACTACGAGCAGTACTTC.

The chain carries TRBV28 and TRBJ1-1, with TRBD1 matching 10 bases. The CDR3 contains 14 residues. V trimming: 5 bases; J trimming: 1 base; junction bases outside the gene matches: 1. Germline V gives CDR1 MDHEN, CDR2 SYDVKM. The CDR3 nucleotides are TGTGCCAGCAGTGGGGACAGGGGGAACACTGAAGCTTTCTTT. As protein: CASSGDRGNTEAFF.

Only one count was recorded for this clone. The genes are TRBV29-1 and TRBJ1-2; D gene ambiguous. The length of the CDR3 is 13 residues. Germline CDR1 is SQVTM and CDR2 is ANQGSEA. Trimming took off 4 bases at V and 2 bases at J, with 11 bases between the two ends. In nucleotides, the CDR3 is TGCAGCGTTGTGGAGGCAGAGAACTATGGCTACACCTTC. Its protein is CSVVEAENYGYTF.

The rearrangement joins TRBV6-6 to TRBJ2-7, with D perhaps matching TRBD2 (6 bases). The germline V and J ends were trimmed by 2 bases and 2 bases, with 13 bases remaining between them. CDR3 length: 15 residues. CDR1 is MNHNY and CDR2 is SVGAGI in the germline V gene (reference sequence). DNA for the CDR3: TGTGCCAGCAGTTACGAGGGAGGAGGAGCCTACGAGCAGTACTTC. This translates into CASSYEGGGAYEQYF.

For the CDR3, the DNA is TGTGCCAGCAGCCCATATTCTAGCGGGGCTACCTACAATGAGCAGTTCTTC. Translation: CASSPYSSGATYNEQFF. The rearrangement links TRBV7-2 to TRBJ2-1; 9 positions agree with TRBD2. V gave up 5 bases and J gave up 2 bases; unmatched junction bases: 10. Germline V lookup: CDR1 SGHTA, CDR2 FQGNSA. The CDR3 spans 17 residues. The entire variable domain, with the rest obtained from reference TRBV7-2 and TRBJ2-1, is as follows: GAGVSQSPSNKVTEKGKDVELRCDPISGHTALYWYRQSLGQGLEFLIYFQGNSAPDKSGLPSDRFSAERTGGSVSTLTIQRTQQEDSAVYLCASSPYSSGATYNEQFFGPGTRLTVL.

The chain links TRBV5-6 to TRBJ2-1; D uncertain. Per germline, CDR1 SGHDT and CDR2 YYEEEE. This CDR3 is 12 amino acids long. Deletions cut 0 bases from V and 5 bases from J, with 3 bases between. The CDR3 DNA follows: TGTGCCAGCAGCTTGGCGGACAATGAGCAGTTCTTC. It is translated as CASSLADNEQFF.

V gene TRBV9 combines with J gene TRBJ2-2; D assignment may be TRBD1 or TRBD2 (5 bases each). Trimming removed 0 bases from V and 3 bases from J, with 9 bases in between. The CDR3 extends over 15 amino acids. Germline assignment: CDR1 SGDLS and CDR2 YYNGEE. The CDR3 nucleotides are TGTGCCAGCAGCGTAGAACTGGGGGACACCGGGGAGCTGTTTTTT. This translates into CASSVELGDTGELFF.

V is TRBV27 and J is TRBJ2-7, with 8 positions matching TRBD1. Germline V lookup: CDR1 MNHEY, CDR2 SMNVEV (reference sequence). The CDR3 contains 15 residues. Losses at the gene ends were 6 bases for V and 2 bases for J; bases not matched to a gene: 9. CDR3 sequence: CASSPRGTGPYEQYF. The CDR3 bases are TGTGCCAGCAGCCCCCGGGGGACAGGTCCCTACGAGCAGTACTTC.

Turning to this clone: Other nucleotide sequences in the sample specify the same CDR3. The J gene is TRBJ2-5, the V gene TRBV11-1; D is undetermined. The CDR3 loop spans 13 amino acids. V gave up 1 base and J gave up 1 base, with 4 bases separating them. In germline, CDR1 is SGHAT, CDR2 FQDESV (reference sequence). CDR3 amino acids: CASSLVGQETQYF. DNA of the CDR3: TGTGCCAGCAGCTTAGTAGGCCAAGAGACCCAGTACTTC.

V and J are TRBV6-5 and TRBJ2-7; D gene unclear. V was pared by 6 bases and J by 2 bases, with 14 bases between. The CDR3 spans 14 residues. Germline values: CDR1 MNHEY, CDR2 SVGAGI. The chain's CDR3 is CASSTSSLAYEQYF. The CDR3 bases are TGTGCCAGCAGCACCTCCTCGCTGGCCTACGAGCAGTACTTC.

In nucleotides, the CDR3 is TGTGCCAGCAGTTACCCTCATGAGCAGTTCTTC. This encodes CASSYPHEQFF. V is TRBV6-5 and J is TRBJ2-1; no firm D call. Trimming removed 2 bases at V and 8 bases at J, with 4 bases between. CDR3 length: 11 amino acids. Looked up from germline, CDR1 is MNHEY and CDR2 is SVGAGI.

The chain employs TRBV27 and TRBJ1-4, with D possibly matching TRBD1 (6 bases). The CDR3 is made up of 14 amino acids. Germline-derived CDR1 and CDR2 are MNHEY and SMNVEV (reference sequence). Trimming pared 5 bases from V and 6 bases from J, leaving 13 bases between. The CDR3 DNA reads as TGTGCCAGCAGTGTACAGGGTGGCGATGAAAAACTGTTTTTT. This codes for CASSVQGGDEKLFF.

This chain joins TRBV7-6 and TRBJ2-7, with 10 bases matching TRBD1. Trimming removed 5 bases from V and 3 bases from J; junction bases left unmatched: 7. CDR1 is SGHVS, CDR2 FNYEAQ, per germline. The CDR3 is made up of 15 amino acids. This CDR3 is CASSPRQGAYYEQYF. CDR3 in DNA: TGTGCCAGCAGCCCGAGACAGGGGGCTTACTACGAGCAGTACTTC.

The chain has TRBV2 and TRBJ2-4, with TRBD1 as a possible D gene (6 bases). CDR3 length: 15 amino acids. Germline lookup yields CDR1 SNHLY and CDR2 FYNNEI. Deletions cut 3 bases from V and 0 bases from J, with 9 bases between. The CDR3 region has the DNA TGTGCCAGCAGTGAGGACAGTGTAGCCAAAAACATTCAGTACTTC. Translation: CASSEDSVAKNIQYF. The full variable domain, completed using reference TRBV2 and TRBJ2-4, is EPEVTQTPSHQVTQMGQEVILRCVPISNHLYFYWYRQILGQKVEFLVSFYNNEISEKSEIFDDQFSVERPDGSNFTLKIRSTKLEDSAMYFCASSEDSVAKNIQYFGAGTRLSVL.

J is TRBJ2-5 and V is TRBV4-2; D possibly corresponds to TRBD2 (6 bases). The CDR3 runs to 16 residues. The germline V gene has CDR1 LGHNA and CDR2 YNFKEQ. V lost 0 bases and J lost 5, with 16 bases in between. The CDR3 DNA reads as TGTGCCAGCAGCCAAGAGGTCGGGAGCTTCGGGGAGACCCAGTACTTC. This gives the protein CASSQEVGSFGETQYF.

This clone has only one observation. The chain joins TRBV5-1 to TRBJ1-1; 9 bases fit TRBD1. J gave up 4 bases and V 3 bases, and 4 bases lay outside the gene matches. Germline V CDR1 and CDR2: SGHRS, YFSETQ. This CDR3 is 14 amino acids long. Written as DNA, the CDR3 is TGCGCCAGCAGCTGGAGGACAGGGGCCACTGAAGCTTTCTTT. Amino acid sequence: CASSWRTGATEAFF. The complete variable domain, with remaining parts taken from reference TRBV5-1 and TRBJ1-1, reads KAGVTQTPRYLIKTRGQQVTLSCSPISGHRSVSWYQQTPGQGLQFLFEYFSETQRNKGNFPGRFSGRQFSNSRSEMNVSTLELGDSALYLCASSWRTGATEAFFGQGTRLTVV.

This chain connects TRBV6-5 to TRBJ1-1, with 7 bases lining up with TRBD1. J was trimmed by 10 bases and V by 2 bases; bases with no gene match: 4. This CDR3 spans 12 amino acids. Germline assignment: CDR1 MNHEY and CDR2 SVGAGI. The CDR3 DNA follows: TGTGCCAGCAGTTACCCAGGGGGTCGAGCTTTCTTT. This sequence encodes CASSYPGGRAFF.

The chain joins TRBV5-1 to TRBJ2-7; TRBD1 is a possible D gene (6 bases). CDR1 is SGHRS, CDR2 YFSETQ, per germline. The CDR3 runs 15 residues. The V end lost 1 base, the J end lost 2 bases, and 13 bases lay between the germline ends. The CDR3 loop is CASSLNPDRAYEQYF. CDR3 coding DNA: TGCGCCAGCAGCTTGAATCCGGACAGAGCCTACGAGCAGTACTTC.